One sample yielded the 22 T cell receptor beta chains listed below, sequenced in a study of blood T cell repertoires in COVID-19. Only in-frame clones appear in the TCRdb table, and some are missing; sequencing was by immunoSEQ multiplex PCR. The sample lists fewer than 350,000 clones; roughly 91% were seen once. Material for sequencing was PBMCs or T cells enriched from blood (not recorded which). Receptors originate from a woman between 35 and 50 years old with acute COVID-19.

The chain links TRBV4-3 to TRBJ1-3, with 7 bases lining up with TRBD1. Germline trimming cut 0 bases from V and 0 bases from J; bases unmatched to any gene: 5. This CDR3 has 17 amino acids. CDR1 and CDR2 from the germline V gene are LGHNA and YSLEER. In DNA form, the CDR3 reads TGCGCCAGCAGCCAAGATCAAGCAGGGGGCTCTGGAAACACCATATATTTT. Translation gives CASSQDQAGGSGNTIYF.

This rearrangement joins TRBV7-9 to TRBJ2-7; TRBD1 might be the D (6 bases). The V and J ends lost 4 bases and 4 bases respectively, with 14 bases between them. The CDR3 is 14 amino acids. Germline CDR1 is SEHNR and CDR2 is FQNEAQ (reference sequence). Written as DNA, the CDR3 is TGTGCCAGCAGCTACAGGGAGTCAGCGTACGAGCAGTACTTC. It codes for CASSYRESAYEQYF.

This clone has just one count. The chain carries TRBV7-9 and TRBJ1-2, with 9 nucleotides matching TRBD1. The CDR3 length is 15 residues. Germline V gives CDR1 SEHNR, CDR2 FQNEAQ (reference sequence). Germline trimming cut 5 bases from V and 8 bases from J; bases unmatched to any gene: 12. The CDR3 is CASSLSGGTGQGYTF. CDR3 nucleotides: TGTGCCAGCAGCCTTAGCGGTGGGACAGGGCAAGGCTACACCTTC.

This chain connects TRBV10-1 to TRBJ1-2; a possible D gene is TRBD1 (6 bases). CDR1 is WNHNN and CDR2 is SYGVQD in the germline V gene (reference sequence). Trimming cost V 6 bases and J 3 bases, with 23 bases left between them. The CDR3 loop spans 17 amino acids. The CDR3 region has the DNA TGCGCCAGCAGCCCCGGGGACACAAAGAAGGCCTACTATGGCTACACCTTC. This codes for CASSPGDTKKAYYGYTF.

The chain carries TRBV19 and TRBJ2-3, with D possibly TRBD1 on 7 matching bases. Germline V gene lookup returns CDR1 LNHDA and CDR2 SQIVND (reference sequence). The V gene lost 6 bases and the J gene lost 6 bases, with 16 bases spanning the gap. The CDR3 loop spans 14 amino acids. CDR3 region: CASSISGGPDTQYF. CDR3 bases: TGTGCCAGTAGCATCTCAGGGGGGCCGGATACGCAGTATTTT.

J is TRBJ1-2 and V is TRBV6-5; no firm D call. Between the trimmed V and J ends, which lost 7 bases and 7 bases, there was a span of 19 bases. Germline loops: CDR1 MNHEY, CDR2 SVGAGI. CDR3 length: 14 amino acids. CDR3 DNA sequence: TGTGCCAGCACCCGGGGATTGCATGGAGGTGGCTACACCTTC. Its translation is CASTRGLHGGGYTF.

The chain combines TRBV27 with TRBJ1-6, with unresolved D. CDR1 MNHEY and CDR2 SMNVEV come from the germline V gene (reference sequence). Trimming took 6 bases from V and 0 from J, leaving 9 bases between them. The CDR3 has 15 residues. The CDR3 spells CASRIAPSYNSPLHF. The CDR3 nucleotides read TGTGCCAGCAGAATAGCCCCCTCCTATAATTCACCCCTCCACTTT.

The V call is TRBV12-3 or TRBV12-4, the J call TRBJ2-3, with D maybe TRBD2 (5 bases). The CDR3 loop spans 11 amino acids. V lost 5 bases and J lost 10, with 10 bases in between. CDR3: CASSLKEAQYF. The CDR3 DNA is TGTGCCAGCAGTCTCAAGGAGGCGCAGTATTTT.

The chain combines TRBV30 with TRBJ1-6; D perhaps matches TRBD1 (6 bases). Trimming took 3 bases from V and 3 from J, leaving 15 bases between them. The length of the CDR3 is 16 residues. CDR1 is GTSNPN and CDR2 is SVGIG in the germline V gene (reference sequence). This chain's CDR3 is CAWSRGRSDYNSPLHF. The CDR3 nucleotides are TGTGCCTGGAGCAGGGGCAGGAGTGACTATAATTCACCCCTCCACTTT.

This chain uses TRBV29-1 with TRBJ2-2; D gene unclear. The V gene lost 7 bases and the J gene lost 6 bases, with 9 bases spanning the gap. The V gene's germline CDR1 is SQVTM and CDR2 ANQGSEA. The CDR3 consists of 11 residues. In nucleotides, the CDR3 is TGCAGCGGGGGTTTCGCCGGGGAGCTGTTTTTT. Translation: CSGGFAGELFF.

This sequence joins TRBV28 and TRBJ1-1; a weak D match, TRBD1 (6 bases). Between the trimmed V and J ends, which lost 8 bases and 1 base, there was a span of 17 bases. Germline V gene data show CDR1 as MDHEN and CDR2 as SYDVKM. This CDR3 has 15 amino acids. CDR3 amino acids: CASEQGGGGNTEAFF. DNA for the CDR3: TGTGCCAGCGAACAAGGAGGGGGGGGGAACACTGAAGCTTTCTTT. Using reference TRBV28 and TRBJ1-1 for the parts outside the CDR3, the full variable domain is DVKVTQSSRYLVKRTGEKVFLECVQDMDHENMFWYRQDPGLGLRLIYFSYDVKMKEKGDIPEGYSVSREKKERFSLILESASTNQTSMYLCASEQGGGGNTEAFFGQGTRLTVV.

J is TRBJ1-3 and V is TRBV5-4; D not resolved. Germline V gene data show CDR1 as SGHNT and CDR2 as YYREEE (reference sequence). The V end was cut by 4 bases, the J end by 4 bases, with 12 bases between. CDR3 length equals 14 residues. This CDR3 reads CASSPRGLGNTIYF. For the CDR3, the DNA is TGTGCCAGCAGCCCACGAGGATTGGGAAACACCATATATTTT.

The J gene is TRBJ1-5, the V gene TRBV15, with D possibly being TRBD1 (5 bases). CDR1 and CDR2 from the germline V gene are LNHNV and YYDKDF (reference sequence). This CDR3 is built from 18 residues. With 5 bases removed from V and 2 bases from J, the gap between germline ends came to 22 bases. In nucleotides, the CDR3 is TGTGCCACCAGCGCCGGGTATGCGGGGCAAGGGGGCAATCAGCCCCAGCATTTT. It translates to CATSAGYAGQGGNQPQHF. The full variable domain, in which reference TRBV15 and TRBJ1-5 provide the parts outside the CDR3, is DAMVIQNPRYQVTQFGKPVTLSCSQTLNHNVMYWYQQKSSQAPKLLFHYYDKDFNNEADTPDNFQSRRPNTSFCFLDIRSPGLGDTAMYLCATSAGYAGQGGNQPQHFGDGTRLSIL.

The chain carries TRBV19 and TRBJ2-2; no reliable D call. The germline V gene encodes CDR1 LNHDA and CDR2 SQIVND (reference sequence). V was pared by 6 bases and J by 1 base, with 9 bases between. The CDR3 spans 14 residues. CDR3 DNA: TGTGCCAGTAGAACCTTACAGAACACCGGGGAGCTGTTTTTT. It encodes CASRTLQNTGELFF.

Comment on this clone: An end of the junction does not agree with germline; a read error may underlie this. CDR3 residues: CASSSQGQETQYF. The CDR3 DNA follows: TGTGCTAGCAGCTCACAGGGGCAAGAGACCCAGTACTTC. The chain employs TRBV7-7 and TRBJ2-5, with 7 positions matching TRBD1. The germline V gene encodes CDR1 SSHAT and CDR2 FNYEAQ (reference sequence). The CDR3 is 13 amino acids.

This sequence joins TRBV10-2 and TRBJ1-5; D gene unclear. Between the trimmed V and J ends, which lost 3 bases and 0 bases, there was a span of 3 bases. This CDR3 is 13 amino acids long. CDR1 and CDR2 (germline): WSHSY, SAAADI. This CDR3 is CASSDYSNQPQHF. In nucleotides, the CDR3 is TGCGCCAGCAGTGACTATAGCAATCAGCCCCAGCATTTT.

This clone has just a few counts. The DNA is omitted, as the CDR3 cannot be located on it reliably, and the CDR3 follows TCRdb's listing. This rearrangement joins TRBV21-1 to TRBJ1-1; TRBD1, the D gene given by the table, was not confirmed from the DNA. TRBV21-1 is reported as a pseudogene. The CDR3 adds up to 14 amino acids, both ends counted. CDR3 region: CASSNVGTGAEAFF.

This chain uses TRBV7-8 with TRBJ1-1, with D perhaps TRBD1 (5 bases). CDR1 and CDR2 from the germline V gene are SGHVS and FQNEAQ. V was cut by 5 bases and J by 1 base, with 14 bases left in between. This CDR3 region has 15 residues. The CDR3 DNA sequence: TGTGCCAGCAGCGTGGGACTCCCAGAGAACACTGAAGCTTTCTTT. Its translation: CASSVGLPENTEAFF.

The J gene is TRBJ1-2, the V gene TRBV19; 9 bases align to TRBD1. The V gene end was trimmed by 4 bases and the J gene end by 7 bases; junction bases not matched to a gene: 10. Germline values: CDR1 LNHDA, CDR2 SQIVND (reference sequence). The CDR3 is made up of 15 amino acids. CDR3 in DNA: TGTGCCAGTAGTACAGCCGGGACAGGGACCAGTGGCTACACCTTC. It specifies CASSTAGTGTSGYTF.

For the CDR3, the DNA is TGTGCCAGCAGCCAAGATCATGCGGACTATATTGTGCAGTACTTC. Its translation: CASSQDHADYIVQYF. V usage is TRBV3-1 (or the pseudogene TRBV3-2) and J usage is TRBJ2-7, with a tentative D call TRBD2 (6 bases). The CDR3 has 15 amino acids. Trimming shortened V by 0 bases and J by 9 bases, and 18 bases separated the two germline ends. Germline V gene lookup returns CDR1 LGHDT and CDR2 YNNKEL (reference sequence).

This sequence joins TRBV30 and TRBJ2-2; 14 bases agree with TRBD2. The CDR3 has 18 amino acids. The germline V gene encodes CDR1 GTSNPN and CDR2 SVGIG (reference sequence). Trimming removed 4 bases from V and 2 bases from J; junction bases left unmatched: 9. In nucleotides, the CDR3 is TGTGCCTGGACCAGGGGACTAGCGGGAGATTTCAACACCGGGGAGCTGTTTTTT. Translating gives CAWTRGLAGDFNTGELFF. The entire variable domain, with the rest obtained from reference TRBV30 and TRBJ2-2, is as follows: SQTIHQWPATLVQPVGSPLSLECTVEGTSNPNLYWYRQAAGRGLQLLFYSVGIGQISSEVPQNLSASRPQDRQFILSSKKLLLSDSGFYLCAWTRGLAGDFNTGELFFGEGSRLTVL.

The rearrangement links TRBV7-9 to TRBJ1-5; TRBD1 might be the D (6 bases). Trimming shortened V by 0 bases and J by 5 bases, and 11 bases separated the two germline ends. The CDR3 contains 15 residues. Germline CDR1 SEHNR, CDR2 FQNEAQ (reference sequence). CDR3 in amino acids: CASSLASGEDQPQHF. CDR3 in DNA: TGTGCCAGCAGCTTAGCTTCAGGGGAAGATCAGCCCCAGCATTTT.